This TCR beta chain was observed in a study of beta chain features in type 1 diabetes. V was shortened by 4 bases and J by 3 bases, with 15 bases between the two germline ends. The CDR3 is 15 amino acids. Germline V gene sequence: CDR1 SGHRS, CDR2 YFSETQ. The entirety of the isolated RNA underwent reverse transcription, so expressed TCRB transcripts were sequenced. Profiled with immunoSEQ multiplex PCR; TCRdb holds only in-frame clones, not every one. The repertoire consists of around 500,000 clones, with around 28% occurring once and the leading ten covering more than 0.055%. This receptor was identified in a man aged 18 to 35 in good health. What was sequenced was naive CD4+ T cells from blood. The J gene is TRBJ2-3, the V gene TRBV5-1; the D is unclear. Written as DNA, the CDR3 is TGCGCCAGCAGCGGAGATGGGGTGAGGACAGATACGCAGTATTTT. Amino acids: CASSGDGVRTDTQYF.